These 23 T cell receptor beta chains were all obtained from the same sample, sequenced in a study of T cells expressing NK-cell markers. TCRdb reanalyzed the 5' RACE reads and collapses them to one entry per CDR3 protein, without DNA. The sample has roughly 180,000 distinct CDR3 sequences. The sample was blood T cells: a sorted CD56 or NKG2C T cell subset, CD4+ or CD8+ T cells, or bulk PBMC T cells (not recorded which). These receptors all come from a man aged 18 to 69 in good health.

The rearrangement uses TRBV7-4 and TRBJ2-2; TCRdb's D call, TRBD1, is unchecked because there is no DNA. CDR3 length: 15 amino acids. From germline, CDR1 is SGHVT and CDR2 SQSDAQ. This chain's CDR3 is CASSYRDRNTGELFF.

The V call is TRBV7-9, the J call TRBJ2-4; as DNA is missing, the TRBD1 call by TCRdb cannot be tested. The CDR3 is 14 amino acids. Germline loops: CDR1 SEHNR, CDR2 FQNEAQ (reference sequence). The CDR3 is CASTHWGDENIQYF.

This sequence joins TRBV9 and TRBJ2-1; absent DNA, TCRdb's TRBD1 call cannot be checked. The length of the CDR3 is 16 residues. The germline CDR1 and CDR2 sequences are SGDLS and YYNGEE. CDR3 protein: CASSVATGQGVNEQFF.

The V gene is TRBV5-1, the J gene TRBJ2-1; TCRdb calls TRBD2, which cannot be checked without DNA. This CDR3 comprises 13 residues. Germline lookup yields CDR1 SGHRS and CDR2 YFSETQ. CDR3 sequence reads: CASSFRGGNEQFF.

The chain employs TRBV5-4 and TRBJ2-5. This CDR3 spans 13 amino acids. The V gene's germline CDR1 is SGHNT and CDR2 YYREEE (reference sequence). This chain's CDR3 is CASSLGIVETQYF.

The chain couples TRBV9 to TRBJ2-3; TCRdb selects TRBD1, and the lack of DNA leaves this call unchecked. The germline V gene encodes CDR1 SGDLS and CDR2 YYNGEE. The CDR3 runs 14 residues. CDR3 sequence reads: CASSAETGLSTQYF. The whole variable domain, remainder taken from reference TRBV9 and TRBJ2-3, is DSGVTQTPKHLITATGQRVTLRCSPRSGDLSVYWYQQSLDQGLQFLIQYYNGEERAKGNILERFSAQQFPDLHSELNLSSLELGDSALYFCASSAETGLSTQYFGPGTRLTVL.

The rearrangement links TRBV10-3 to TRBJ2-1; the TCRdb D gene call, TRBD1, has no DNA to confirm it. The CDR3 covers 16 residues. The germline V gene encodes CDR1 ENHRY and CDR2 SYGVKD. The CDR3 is CATLGQGASSYNEQFF.

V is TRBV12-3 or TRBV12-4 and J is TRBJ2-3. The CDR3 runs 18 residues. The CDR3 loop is CASSSRSALIESTDTQYF.

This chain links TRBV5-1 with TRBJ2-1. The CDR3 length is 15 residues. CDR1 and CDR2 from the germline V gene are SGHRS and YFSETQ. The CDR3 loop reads CASSPDDRQIDEQFF.

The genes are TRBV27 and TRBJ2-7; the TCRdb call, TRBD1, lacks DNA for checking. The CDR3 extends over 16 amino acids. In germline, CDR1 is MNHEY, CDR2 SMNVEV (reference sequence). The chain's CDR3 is CASSSGTQGSGYEQYF.

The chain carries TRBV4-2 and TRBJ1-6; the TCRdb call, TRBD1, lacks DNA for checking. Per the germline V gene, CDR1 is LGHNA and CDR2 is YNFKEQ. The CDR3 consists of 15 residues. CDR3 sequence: CASTSTGVLGSPLHF.

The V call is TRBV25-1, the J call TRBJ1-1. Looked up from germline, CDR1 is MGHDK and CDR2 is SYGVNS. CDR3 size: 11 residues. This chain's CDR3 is CASSTGTEAFF.

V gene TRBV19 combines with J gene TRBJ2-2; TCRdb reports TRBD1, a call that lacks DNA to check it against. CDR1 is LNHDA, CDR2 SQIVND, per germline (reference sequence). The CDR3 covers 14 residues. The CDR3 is CASSFGTVGGELFF.

CDR3 in amino acids: CATYRDRYNQPQHF. The V and J genes are TRBV28 and TRBJ1-5; the D call of TRBD1 rests on TCRdb alone, since no DNA is present to check it. Germline-derived CDR1 and CDR2 are MDHEN and SYDVKM. CDR3 length: 14 residues.

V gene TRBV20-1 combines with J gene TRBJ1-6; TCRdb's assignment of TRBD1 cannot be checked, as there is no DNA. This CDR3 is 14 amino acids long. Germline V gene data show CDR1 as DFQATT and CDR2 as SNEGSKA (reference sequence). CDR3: CSARGGTDNSPLHF.

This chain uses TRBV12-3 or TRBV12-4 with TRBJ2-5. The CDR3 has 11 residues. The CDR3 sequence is CASTLQETQYF.

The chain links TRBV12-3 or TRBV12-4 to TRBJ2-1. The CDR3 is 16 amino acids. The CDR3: CASSPYHQASYNEQFF.

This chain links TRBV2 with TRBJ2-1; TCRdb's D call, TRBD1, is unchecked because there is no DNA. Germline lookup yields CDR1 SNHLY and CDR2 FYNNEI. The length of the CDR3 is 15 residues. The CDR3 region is CASSEWGAPRGEQFF.

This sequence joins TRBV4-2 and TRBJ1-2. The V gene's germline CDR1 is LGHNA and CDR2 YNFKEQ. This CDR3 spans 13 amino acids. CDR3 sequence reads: CASSQGPLYGYTF.

The CDR3 region is CASGPYVNEQYF. This sequence joins TRBV27 and TRBJ2-7; without DNA, the TCRdb call of TRBD1 cannot be checked. Per germline, CDR1 MNHEY and CDR2 SMNVEV (reference sequence). This CDR3 comprises 12 residues.

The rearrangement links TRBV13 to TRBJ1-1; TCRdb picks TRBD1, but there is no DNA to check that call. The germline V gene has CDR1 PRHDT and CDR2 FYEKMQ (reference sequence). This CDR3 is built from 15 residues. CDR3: CASSSLDRSNTEAFF.

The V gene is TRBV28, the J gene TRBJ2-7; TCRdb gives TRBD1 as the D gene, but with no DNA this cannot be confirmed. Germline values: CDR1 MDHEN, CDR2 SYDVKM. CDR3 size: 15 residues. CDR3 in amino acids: CASSLGVGRGYEQYF. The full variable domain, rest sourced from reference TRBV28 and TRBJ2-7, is DVKVTQSSRYLVKRTGEKVFLECVQDMDHENMFWYRQDPGLGLRLIYFSYDVKMKEKGDIPEGYSVSREKKERFSLILESASTNQTSMYLCASSLGVGRGYEQYFGPGTRLTVT.

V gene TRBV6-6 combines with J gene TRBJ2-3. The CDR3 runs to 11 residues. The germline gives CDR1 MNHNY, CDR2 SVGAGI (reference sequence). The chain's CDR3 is CACWEADTQYF.